This passage covers 23 T cell receptor beta chains from one sample sequenced in a study of blood T cells in healthy people across ages. A second 7 to 11 cycle PCR used barcoded and J-beta primers. One entry per CDR3 protein results from TCRdb running MiXCR on the 5' RACE reads. The sample holds almost 800,000 distinct CDR3 sequences; 58% are singletons and the top ten take about 20%. Specimen: blood. The receptors were sampled from a man between 25 and 39 years old in good health.

The chain has TRBV9 and TRBJ2-1; D is perhaps TRBD2 (6 bases). The V and J ends lost 3 bases and 11 bases respectively, with 24 bases between them. In germline, CDR1 is SGDLS, CDR2 YYNGEE. The CDR3 sequence is 16 residues long. The CDR3 sequence: CASSAASENTFPQQFF. DNA of the CDR3: TGTGCCAGCAGCGCGGCTAGCGAGAACACTTTCCCGCAGCAGTTCTTC.

The chain is built from TRBV20-1 and TRBJ2-1; 11 nucleotides line up with TRBD2. The CDR3 has 14 residues. V was pared by 4 bases and J by 4 bases, with 3 bases of the junction left unmatched. CDR1 and CDR2 (germline): DFQATT, SNEGSKA (reference sequence). CDR3 protein: CSAMGLAVYNEQFF. The DNA of the CDR3 is TGCAGTGCTATGGGACTAGCGGTATACAATGAGCAGTTCTTC.

On this clonotype: The conserved phenylalanine or tryptophan is not found at the CDR3 terminus, so this likely reflects a read error. Because the CDR3's place on the DNA is in doubt, the DNA is left out and the CDR3 is given as listed by TCRdb. The chain couples TRBV20-1 to TRBJ2-5; the DNA was not used to check the table's D call, TRBD1. Germline-derived CDR1 and CDR2 are DFQATT and SNEGSKA (reference sequence). Both ends counted, the CDR3 spans 16 residues. CDR3 protein: CSARPQGEYEGYTFGS.

The chain is built from TRBV25-1 and TRBJ2-3; 9 positions match TRBD1. The junction had 7 bases not matched to a gene; V was cut back by 4 bases and J by 5 bases. CDR3 size: 15 residues. Germline-derived CDR1 and CDR2 are MGHDK and SYGVNS. Here the CDR3 reads CASSATGQGIDTQYF. Written as DNA, the CDR3 is TGTGCCAGCAGTGCGACGGGACAGGGAATAGATACGCAGTATTTT.

The chain carries TRBV6-6 and TRBJ2-1; D might be TRBD2 (7 bases). Germline CDR1 and CDR2: MNHNY and SVGAGI (reference sequence). Trimming removed 7 bases from V and 1 base from J, with 20 bases in between. The CDR3 has 17 residues. The CDR3 region is CASTLGGGAVSYNEQFF. In DNA form, the CDR3 reads TGTGCCAGCACTCTAGGAGGGGGGGCGGTATCCTACAATGAGCAGTTCTTC.

The chain uses TRBV20-1 and TRBJ2-5; the match to TRBD2 covers 8 bases. This CDR3 spans 16 amino acids. The J segment lost 4 bases and the V segment lost 2 bases, leaving 12 bases of the junction unmatched. From germline, CDR1 is DFQATT and CDR2 SNEGSKA (reference sequence). CDR3 sequence reads: CSARFTSGINPETQYF. The CDR3 DNA is TGCAGTGCTAGATTTACTAGCGGAATTAACCCAGAGACCCAGTACTTC.

The genes are TRBV4-2 and TRBJ1-2; D gene uncertain. Trimming cost V 0 bases and J 4 bases, with 9 bases left between them. The CDR3 is 14 amino acids. Germline V gene sequence: CDR1 LGHNA, CDR2 YNFKEQ. CDR3 sequence: CASSQDLGIYGYTF. As DNA, the CDR3 is TGTGCCAGCAGCCAAGATCTGGGGATCTATGGCTACACCTTC.

The rearrangement links TRBV20-1 to TRBJ2-7, with D uncertain. The V and J ends lost 0 bases and 2 bases respectively, with 11 bases between them. The germline V gene encodes CDR1 DFQATT and CDR2 SNEGSKA (reference sequence). CDR3 length: 14 amino acids. CDR3 in amino acids: CSARDWNRAYEQYF. The CDR3 nucleotides read TGCAGTGCTAGAGATTGGAACCGAGCCTACGAGCAGTACTTC.

This clonotype occurred a few times. The chain couples TRBV4-2 to TRBJ2-4, with TRBD2 identical over 14 bases. The end of the DNA fits TRBJ2-5 better, so the J call may be wrong. The V gene's germline CDR1 is LGHNA and CDR2 YNFKEQ. The CDR3 length is 16 residues. The CDR3 DNA reads TGTGCCAGCAGCCTGTCCGGGACTAGCGGGAGAGAGACCCAGTACTTC. Amino acid sequence: CASSLSGTSGRETQYF.

This clonotype appeared a few times. The genes are TRBV2 and TRBJ2-1, with TRBD2 matching over 8 bases. The CDR3 totals 15 residues. V shed 7 bases and J 4 bases; nucleotides not matched to a gene: 9. Per germline, CDR1 SNHLY and CDR2 FYNNEI. CDR3 in DNA: TGTGCCAGCACCGGCGGGCGGGAGGCTTACAATGAGCAGTTCTTC. This sequence encodes CASTGGREAYNEQFF.

This clonotype has more than one count but fewer than ten. As DNA, the CDR3 is TGCGCCAGCCGCCTAGGGACAGGGGAGACCCAGTACTTC. Translating it yields CASRLGTGETQYF. V is TRBV5-1 and J is TRBJ2-5, with 9 bases fitting TRBD1. Looked up from germline, CDR1 is SGHRS and CDR2 is YFSETQ. The CDR3 extends over 13 amino acids. With 7 bases clipped from V and 5 bases from J, the junction kept 6 bases outside the gene matches.

The V gene is TRBV29-1, the J gene TRBJ2-3; D perhaps matches TRBD1 (8 bases). CDR1 and CDR2 (germline): SQVTM, ANQGSEA. The CDR3 totals 17 residues. Trimming left V 7 bases short and J 5 bases short, with 28 bases between. CDR3 in amino acids: CSAEGGETGAALDTQYF. CDR3 nucleotides: TGCAGCGCTGAGGGGGGGGAGACAGGGGCTGCGTTAGATACGCAGTATTTT.

This clonotype was seen repeatedly, ten times or more. The chain uses TRBV14 and TRBJ1-2; 7 nucleotides line up with TRBD1. Germline CDR1 SGHDN, CDR2 FVKESK. The V and J ends lost 1 base and 1 base, in that order; junction bases with no gene match: 3. This CDR3 region has 15 residues. Here the CDR3 reads CASSQGDSYNYGYTF. The DNA for the CDR3 is TGTGCCAGCAGCCAAGGGGACAGCTATAACTATGGCTACACCTTC.

This chain joins TRBV12-3 or TRBV12-4 and TRBJ1-1; D call uncertain. V gave up 9 bases and J gave up 1 base, with 15 bases separating them. CDR3 size: 14 residues. In DNA, the CDR3 is TGTGCCAGTCGCCTTGACACGGGGAACACTGAAGCTTTCTTT. This sequence encodes CASRLDTGNTEAFF.

J is TRBJ1-5 and V is TRBV20-1; 10 bases map to TRBD1. Germline loops: CDR1 DFQATT, CDR2 SNEGSKA (reference sequence). This CDR3 comprises 13 residues. The trim removed 6 bases at V and 6 bases at J, leaving 5 bases unmatched. CDR3 nucleotide sequence: TGCAGTGCAGACAGGGGGCTTGCTCAGCCCCAGCATTTT. Translating it yields CSADRGLAQPQHF.

The genes are TRBV12-3 or TRBV12-4 and TRBJ2-2; perhaps TRBD2 as D (6 bases). The V end lost 3 bases, the J end lost 7 bases, and 15 bases lay between the germline ends. This CDR3 spans 15 amino acids. In DNA, the CDR3 is TGTGCCAGCAGTTTGAGGAGGGGCCCCGGCGGGGAGCTGTTTTTT. This sequence encodes CASSLRRGPGGELFF.

The V call is TRBV20-1, the J call TRBJ1-1; D not certain. The germline V gene encodes CDR1 DFQATT and CDR2 SNEGSKA (reference sequence). V was clipped by 3 bases and J by 4 bases, with 18 bases between them. CDR3 length equals 15 residues. The CDR3 sequence: CSARAPGDIVTEAFF. The CDR3 nucleotides are TGCAGTGCTAGGGCCCCCGGGGATATAGTCACTGAAGCTTTCTTT.

This clonotype was seen a few times. This chain joins TRBV21-1 and TRBJ1-5; no check of the table's D call, TRBD1, against the DNA was made. TRBV21-1 corresponds to a pseudogene. CDR3 length: 15 amino acids. The CDR3 nucleotides read TGTGCCAGCACACGTTGTCTGACAGGGGCCCAGCCCCAGCATTTT. This sequence encodes CASTRCLTGAQPQHF.

On this clonotype itself: Germline and junction disagree at one end, which may indicate a read error. The chain is built from TRBV12-3 or TRBV12-4 and TRBJ2-5; 7 positions agree with TRBD2. The CDR3 sequence is 16 residues long. CDR3 in DNA: TGTGCCAGCAGCCTAGGGAGGGGATGGGAGCATCAGACTCAGTACTTC. Residues: CASSLGRGWEHQTQYF.

This clonotype was recorded a few times. The chain employs TRBV6-6 and TRBJ1-2; D uncertain. Looked up from germline, CDR1 is MNHNY and CDR2 is SVGAGI (reference sequence). The length of the CDR3 is 14 residues. V gave up 2 bases and J gave up 8 bases, with 15 bases separating them. The CDR3 sequence is CASSYTRDPRGYTF. The CDR3 DNA reads TGTGCCAGCAGTTACACCCGGGATCCGCGGGGCTACACCTTC.

J is TRBJ2-1 and V is TRBV6-2 or TRBV6-3; D is perhaps TRBD2 (7 bases). The V gene lost 5 bases and the J gene lost 2 bases, with 13 bases spanning the gap. Germline CDR1 MNHEY, CDR2 SVGEGT. This CDR3 region has 15 residues. The CDR3 region is CASSPQGGAYNEQFF. DNA of the CDR3: TGTGCCAGCAGTCCACAGGGAGGGGCCTACAATGAGCAGTTCTTC.

The chain carries TRBV6-2 or TRBV6-3 and TRBJ2-2; D is undetermined. The CDR3 consists of 13 residues. Trimming shortened V by 5 bases and J by 0 bases, and 4 bases separated the two germline ends. Germline lookup yields CDR1 MNHEY and CDR2 SVGEGT. CDR3 amino acids: CASSRTNTGELFF. In DNA, the CDR3 is TGTGCCAGCAGTAGGACGAACACCGGGGAGCTGTTTTTT.

V and J are TRBV20-1 and TRBJ2-5; TRBD1 matches 7 bases. The trim removed 1 base at V and 9 bases at J, leaving 5 bases unmatched. Per germline, CDR1 DFQATT and CDR2 SNEGSKA (reference sequence). The CDR3 spans 12 residues. CDR3 coding DNA: TGCAGTGCTAGAGGACAGGGTCTGGCCCAGTACTTC. This sequence encodes CSARGQGLAQYF.